The 5 T cell receptor beta chains reported below all come from one sample, sequenced in a study of beta chain features in type 1 diabetes (dated by TCRdb to the late 2010s). On the study overall, not on this receptor specifically: Type 1 diabetes patients showed a moderate but significant shortening of TCRB CDR3 length in all four CD4+ subsets.

Preparation of the library involved the immunoSEQ multiplex PCR assay. The entire amount of isolated RNA was reverse transcribed using the High Capacity cDNA Reverse Transcription Kit, so the sequenced TCRB transcripts were expressed ones. TCRdb limited this immuneACCESS table to in-frame rearrangements with V and J called. A share of clones is missing; checked studies link under half to unresolved V genes, and the rest is unexplained. This sample gives some 700,000 clones in total; around an eighth of them show up just once. The ten largest clones take up approximately 0.022% of the sample. Their specific antigens are unknown. The sample taken for sequencing was naive CD4+ T cells from blood. The intended sense of this specimen's cell subset or site label: true naive CD4+ T cells. Receptors were obtained from a man aged 18-30 years with type 1 diabetes.

Points on this clone: Other DNA sequences within the sample encode an identical CDR3. The chain is built from TRBV30 and TRBJ1-4, with 7 bases fitting TRBD1. Germline V CDR1 and CDR2: GTSNPN, SVGIG (reference sequence). The J segment lost 3 bases and the V segment lost 5 bases, leaving 3 bases of the junction unmatched. The CDR3 has 13 residues. In nucleotides, the CDR3 is TGTGCCTGGGCGGGACAGCCTAATGAAAAACTGTTTTTT. Its translation: CAWAGQPNEKLFF.

The V call is TRBV2, the J call TRBJ1-4; D not certain. Per the germline V gene, CDR1 is SNHLY and CDR2 is FYNNEI. This CDR3 contains 12 residues. Trimming removed 5 bases at V and 7 bases at J, with 8 bases between. DNA for the CDR3: TGTGCCAGCAGTTCCACAGCTGAAAAACTGTTTTTT. Residues: CASSSTAEKLFF.

The chain carries TRBV6-5 and TRBJ2-7; no reliable D call. The CDR3 length is 15 residues. Trimming left V 0 bases short and J 5 bases short, with 14 bases between. Germline values: CDR1 MNHEY, CDR2 SVGAGI. This CDR3 reads CASSYSIWQRDEQYF. DNA of the CDR3: TGTGCCAGCAGTTACTCGATATGGCAGAGAGACGAGCAGTACTTC.

In its sample, this clone was seen a few times. This chain uses TRBV12-5 with TRBJ2-1; D is possibly TRBD2 (6 bases). V lost 7 bases to trimming and J lost 1 base, with 17 bases between them. Germline V lookup: CDR1 LGHNT, CDR2 FRNRAP. This CDR3 contains 16 residues. CDR3 loop: CASAPTPGLSYNEQFF. CDR3 bases: TGTGCTAGTGCCCCGACACCCGGACTATCCTACAATGAGCAGTTCTTC.

This clone was seen only a few times. This sequence joins TRBV5-1 and TRBJ1-1; D ambiguous. The germline V gene encodes CDR1 SGHRS and CDR2 YFSETQ. The CDR3 runs 15 residues. With 0 bases removed from V and 0 bases from J, the gap between germline ends came to 9 bases. The CDR3 is CASSLGENMNTEAFF. The CDR3, as DNA: TGCGCCAGCAGCTTGGGGGAGAACATGAACACTGAAGCTTTCTTT.